This TCR beta chain was identified during a study of blood T cell repertoires in COVID-19. Whole-study context: From T cells, B-cell-depleted T cells, or PBMCs came the material, which was cDNA or gDNA.

Participant ages covered roughly 18 to 89 years across 24 US areas. Membership in each cohort depended on participant-reported clinical history. The study counted Cohort 3 donors as recovered given two negative PCRs, clearance, or symptom resolution. This CDR3 has 14 amino acids. The junction had 1 base not matched to a gene; V was cut back by 3 bases and J by 4 bases. Germline V CDR1 and CDR2: MGHRA, YSYEKL. TCRdb keeps only in-frame clones here, not all; method: immunoSEQ multiplex PCR. The sample gives hundreds of thousands of clones, roughly 90% of which show up once; about 9.9% is in the top ten.

Sequencing was performed on PBMCs or T cells enriched from blood (not recorded which). The chain has TRBV4-1 and TRBJ2-4, with 9 positions matching TRBD1. The source of this sequence is a woman between 40 and 50 years old who had recovered from COVID-19. The CDR3 nucleotides are TGCGCCAGCAGCCAGGGGACAGGGAAAAACATTCAGTACTTC. This translates into CASSQGTGKNIQYF.